The sequence of this TCR beta chain was determined in a study of T cell repertoires in cytomegalovirus infection. This clonotype was seen repeatedly, ten times or more. Via MiXCR, TCRdb re-called the reads, giving one row per CDR3 protein. This table holds fewer than 550,000 distinct CDR3 sequences, 10% to 12% found once. The CDR3 consists of 13 residues. The V and J ends lost 3 bases and 6 bases, in that order; junction bases with no gene match: 3. Germline CDR1 is SGHNT and CDR2 is YENEEA. The V and J genes are TRBV11-3 and TRBJ2-7, with 9 bases aligning to TRBD1. The source of this sequence is a human donor in good health (CMV status not recorded). Some clones in this sample may be carry-over from other donors' samples. Material for sequencing was PBMCs. The CDR3 nucleotides read TGTGCCAGCAGCTTGGACAGGGGAGTCGAGCAGTACTTC. It translates to CASSLDRGVEQYF. Full variable domain (rest looked up from reference TRBV11-3 and TRBJ2-7): EAGVVQSPRYKIIEKKQPVAFWCNPISGHNTLYWYLQNLGQGPELLIRYENEEAVDDSQLPKDRFSAERLKGVDSTLKIQPAELGDSAVYLCASSLDRGVEQYFGPGTRLTVT.